These 14 T cell receptor beta chains share one sample of origin, sequenced in a study of cytomegalovirus exposure and HLA in healthy donors (dated by TCRdb to the late 2010s). The library was obtained by the immunoSEQ multiplex PCR assay. Not all clones reach the TCRdb copy of this immuneACCESS table, which keeps in-frame sequences only. Checked studies attribute under half of the gap to unresolved V genes and leave the rest unexplained. The sample has approximately 170,000 clones on record, less than 90% of them singletons. In total, the top ten clones hold about 9.4% of the sample. The material sequenced was PBMCs. The source is a man aged 25-45 years in good health and CMV-seropositive.

The V and J genes are TRBV10-2 and TRBJ2-7; D perhaps matches TRBD1 (6 bases). In germline, CDR1 is WSHSY, CDR2 SAAADI. V lost 2 bases and J 5 bases, leaving 13 bases between the germline ends. The CDR3 covers 14 residues. The CDR3 DNA reads as TGCGCCAGCAGTGAGCGGGTACAGGGACACGAGCAGTACTTC. Translated: CASSERVQGHEQYF.

The rearrangement uses TRBV28 and TRBJ2-5; TRBD2 is a possible D gene (5 bases). Trimming left V 3 bases short and J 5 bases short, with 19 bases between. The CDR3 consists of 16 residues. Per germline, CDR1 MDHEN and CDR2 SYDVKM. The CDR3 nucleotides read TGTGCCAGCAGTTTCCTGCAAGTCGGGGTAGGGGAGACCCAGTACTTC. This gives the protein CASSFLQVGVGETQYF.

The chain employs TRBV27 and TRBJ2-3; 7 bases line up with TRBD2. Trimming took 5 bases from V and 0 from J; bases not matched to a gene: 11. This CDR3 has 17 amino acids. CDR1 MNHEY and CDR2 SMNVEV come from the germline V gene (reference sequence). CDR3 sequence: CASSILRSGTSTDTQYF. The CDR3 nucleotides read TGTGCCAGCAGTATACTACGCAGCGGGACCAGCACAGATACGCAGTATTTT.

The V gene is TRBV2, the J gene TRBJ2-1; D is possibly TRBD2 (5 bases). The germline V and J ends were trimmed by 5 bases and 0 bases, with 14 bases remaining between them. CDR1 and CDR2 (germline): SNHLY, FYNNEI. This CDR3 is built from 16 residues. DNA of the CDR3: TGTGCCAGCAGTTACAAGCGGTCAAGCTCCTACAATGAGCAGTTCTTC. It translates to CASSYKRSSSYNEQFF.

The V and J genes are TRBV6-4 and TRBJ1-1; no firm D call. Germline values: CDR1 MRHNA, CDR2 SNTAGT. The CDR3 consists of 16 residues. With 0 bases removed from V and 5 bases from J, the gap between germline ends came to 16 bases. CDR3 sequence reads: CASSDSMARRPTEAFF. CDR3 DNA: TGTGCCAGCAGTGACTCGATGGCTCGGCGGCCAACTGAAGCTTTCTTT.

The chain combines TRBV15 with TRBJ2-5, with 7 bases lining up with TRBD1. Unmatched junction bases numbered 5, after V lost 3 bases and J lost 1 base. The CDR3 is made up of 15 amino acids. Per germline, CDR1 LNHNV and CDR2 YYDKDF (reference sequence). The CDR3 reads CATSSHGTVQETQYF. CDR3 bases: TGTGCCACCAGCAGCCATGGGACAGTCCAAGAGACCCAGTACTTC.

V is TRBV5-1 and J is TRBJ2-7; D remains ambiguous. CDR1 is SGHRS and CDR2 is YFSETQ in the germline V gene. The CDR3 runs to 15 residues. With 0 bases removed from V and 6 bases from J, the gap between germline ends came to 16 bases. The CDR3 reads CASSLASLKNSEQYF. CDR3 sequence (DNA): TGCGCCAGCAGCTTGGCCTCTTTAAAGAATAGCGAGCAGTACTTC. The full variable domain, rest sourced from reference TRBV5-1 and TRBJ2-7, is KAGVTQTPRYLIKTRGQQVTLSCSPISGHRSVSWYQQTPGQGLQFLFEYFSETQRNKGNFPGRFSGRQFSNSRSEMNVSTLELGDSALYLCASSLASLKNSEQYFGPGTRLTVT.

The chain links TRBV5-4 to TRBJ2-6, with 8 bases identical to TRBD1. CDR3 length equals 16 residues. The V gene's germline CDR1 is SGHNT and CDR2 YYREEE (reference sequence). V lost 4 bases to trimming and J lost 0 bases; unmatched junction nucleotides: 3. CDR3 region: CASSRGQGSGANVLTF. As DNA, the CDR3 is TGTGCCAGCAGCCGTGGACAGGGCTCTGGGGCCAACGTCCTGACTTTC.

This clone was seen just once. The CDR3 here is CASSPTTGKEEKLFF. The CDR3 DNA reads TGTGCCAGCAGCCCTACGACAGGGAAGGAGGAAAAACTGTTTTTT. V usage is TRBV9 and J usage is TRBJ1-4, with TRBD1 identical over 7 bases. V lost 4 bases, J lost 8 bases, and 11 bases stayed unmatched. The CDR3 sequence is 15 residues long. CDR1 is SGDLS and CDR2 is YYNGEE in the germline V gene.

The chain employs TRBV11-3 and TRBJ2-5, with D possibly TRBD1 on 7 matching bases. CDR1 SGHNT and CDR2 YENEEA come from the germline V gene. This CDR3 has 14 residues. Trimming took 5 bases from V and 4 from J, leaving 14 bases between them. The CDR3 DNA is TGTGCCAGCAGCCTCCAGGGGGGCGCAGAGACCCAGTACTTC. Translating it yields CASSLQGGAETQYF.

The chain joins TRBV27 to TRBJ2-7, with 8 bases that match TRBD2. V lost 2 bases, J lost 2 bases, and 5 bases stayed unmatched. From germline, CDR1 is MNHEY and CDR2 SMNVEV (reference sequence). This CDR3 is 15 amino acids long. The chain's CDR3 is CASSLVAGSPYEQYF. CDR3 in DNA: TGTGCCAGCAGTTTAGTAGCGGGATCCCCCTACGAGCAGTACTTC.

This chain links TRBV4-3 with TRBJ2-2; weak D call: TRBD1 (7 bases). In germline, CDR1 is LGHNA, CDR2 YSLEER. Trimming left V 0 bases short and J 2 bases short, with 10 bases between. The CDR3 loop spans 16 amino acids. The CDR3 region is CASSQDRGANTGELFF. CDR3 bases: TGCGCCAGCAGCCAAGACAGGGGGGCCAACACCGGGGAGCTGTTTTTT.

The table lists this clone with a few counts. The identical CDR3 is also encoded by other nucleotide sequences in the sample. This sequence joins TRBV6-6 and TRBJ1-2, with 10 bases lining up with TRBD1. The junction had 6 bases not matched to a gene; V was cut back by 6 bases and J by 8 bases. The CDR3 covers 13 residues. Per germline, CDR1 MNHNY and CDR2 SVGAGI (reference sequence). The CDR3 is CASSPGQGVGYTF. In DNA, the CDR3 is TGTGCCAGCAGCCCAGGACAGGGGGTAGGCTACACCTTC.

The chain carries TRBV30 and TRBJ2-5; 10 positions agree with TRBD2. CDR3 length: 14 residues. The ends lost 3 bases at V and 4 bases at J; junction bases unmatched: 5. Germline V gives CDR1 GTSNPN, CDR2 SVGIG (reference sequence). The CDR3 is CAWREREGLETQYF. The CDR3 nucleotides read TGTGCCTGGAGGGAGCGGGAGGGCCTAGAGACCCAGTACTTC.